The clone carrying this TCR beta chain was counted a few times. Antigen unknown. There are 14 residues in the CDR3. The germline V gene has CDR1 SEHNR and CDR2 FQNEAQ (reference sequence). Deletions cut 1 base from V and 4 bases from J, with 10 bases between. The data derive from a study of post-analysis software for immune sequencing data. Findings and caveats of the study: F-measure co-clustering was strong for batch-matched samples. Patients had higher frequencies than controls of roughly five TRBV segments, including TRBV5-6, TRBV5-1 and TRBV20-1.

Unique molecular identifiers featured in each of the TCR beta cDNA libraries. TCRdb redid the calling of the PCR reads with MiXCR, one entry per CDR3 protein. Of 650,000 to 850,000 distinct CDR3 sequences listed, approximately 53% were seen once; the top ten hold roughly 4.4%. The sequenced sample was blood. The clonotype comes from a girl between 10 and 17 years old with multiple sclerosis. The rearrangement links TRBV7-9 to TRBJ2-5; unclear D gene. The CDR3 region is CASSLVRWAETQYF. In nucleotides, the CDR3 is TGTGCCAGCAGCTTAGTACGGTGGGCAGAGACCCAGTACTTC.